This paragraph covers one TCR beta chain sequence. Its specificity is not known. Other DNA variants within this sample encode the same CDR3. The CDR3 consists of 12 residues. V was shortened by 7 bases and J by 3 bases, with 10 bases between the two germline ends. The germline CDR1 and CDR2 sequences are SGHDT and YYEEEE. These data come from a study of CD8+ T cells in alopecia areata. The overall study: Each day, treated patients took oral tofacitinib twice, at 5 to 10 mg per dose. The study's findings and limits: Affected lesional scalp, above all in alopecia totalis/universalis, was more clonal than normal scalp.

Specified treatment: oral pan-JAK inhibitor, 5-10 mg twice daily. Lesional scalp punch biopsies and peripheral blood came from alopecia areata patients. RNA, once extracted, was reverse transcribed into cDNA for use as the sequencing template. Profiling relied on immunoSEQ multiplex PCR, and the TCRdb table lists in-frame clones only, not all of them. The data show about 210,000 clones, 55% to 70% seen once. The starting material was CD4+ T cells sorted from blood, obtained at week 4, from a patient treated with tofacitinib. The receptor's source is a human donor with alopecia areata. The chain combines TRBV5-6 with TRBJ1-2; D might be TRBD1 (6 bases). CDR3 nucleotide sequence: TGTGCCAGCTCCCGACAGGACTATGGCTACACCTTC. Translating it yields CASSRQDYGYTF.